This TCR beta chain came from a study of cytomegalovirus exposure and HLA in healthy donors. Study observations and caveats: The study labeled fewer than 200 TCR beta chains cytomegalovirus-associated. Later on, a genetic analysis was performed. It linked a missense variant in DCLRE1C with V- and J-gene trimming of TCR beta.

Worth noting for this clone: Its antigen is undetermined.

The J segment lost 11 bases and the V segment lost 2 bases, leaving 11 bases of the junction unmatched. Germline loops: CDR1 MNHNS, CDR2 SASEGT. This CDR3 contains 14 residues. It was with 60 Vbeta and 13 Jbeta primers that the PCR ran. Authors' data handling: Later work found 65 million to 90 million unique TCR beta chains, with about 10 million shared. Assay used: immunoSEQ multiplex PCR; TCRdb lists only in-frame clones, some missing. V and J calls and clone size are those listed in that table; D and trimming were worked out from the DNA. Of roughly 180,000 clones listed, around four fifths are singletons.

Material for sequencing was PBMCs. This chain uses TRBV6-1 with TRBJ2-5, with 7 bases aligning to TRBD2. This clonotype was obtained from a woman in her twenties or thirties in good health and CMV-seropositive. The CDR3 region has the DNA TGTGCCAGCAGTGAACGTGGCGGGAGCGAAGAGCAGTACTTC. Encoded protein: CASSERGGSEEQYF.